This is a list of T cell receptor beta chains from one sample in a study of blood T cell repertoires in COVID-19. Assay: immunoSEQ multiplex PCR; the TCRdb copy retains only in-frame clones and omits some. The sample consists of 150,000 to 180,000 clones, less than 90% of them appearing once. The sequenced sample was peripheral blood. Receptors were obtained from a woman in her 70s with acute or convalescent COVID-19. Both conserved end residues are part of each CDR3. A D gene is named only where the DNA matches it firmly. Part of the rows lack a size; the others show once, few, many or a class for expanded clones.

v_gene	d_gene	j_gene	abundance	CDR3aa	CDR3nt
TRBV2	TRBD1	TRBJ2-5	-	CASSTTGARQETQYF	TGTGCCAGCAGTACAACAGGGGCCAGGCAAGAGACCCAGTACTTC
TRBV10-1	TRBD2	TRBJ2-3	-	CASSAGTSEDTQYF	TGCGCCAGCAGTGCCGGGACTAGCGAGGATACGCAGTATTTT
TRBV7-6	-	TRBJ1-6	-	CASSLPGANSPLHF	TGTGCCAGCAGCTTACCAGGGGCTAATTCACCCCTCCACTTT
TRBV9	TRBD2	TRBJ2-5	-	CASSAGTSGGAKETQYF	TGTGCCAGCAGCGCTGGGACTAGCGGGGGGGCAAAAGAGACCCAGTACTTC
TRBV5-1	TRBD1	TRBJ1-2	-	CASSAGQPNYGYTF	TGCGCCAGCAGCGCGGGACAGCCGAACTATGGCTACACCTTC
TRBV19	-	TRBJ1-3	-	CASNHQGYGNTIYF	TGTGCCAGTAATCATCAGGGCTACGGAAACACCATATATTTT
TRBV7-9	TRBD1	TRBJ2-1	-	CASSPRAGGEQRNEQFF	TGTGCCAGCAGCCCCAGAGCAGGGGGCGAACAGCGCAATGAGCAGTTCTTC
TRBV19	-	TRBJ1-2	-	CASRQGRDGGYTF	TGTGCCAGTAGGCAGGGTCGAGATGGTGGCTACACCTTC
TRBV6-5	-	TRBJ1-2	-	CASSWVTVGYTF	TGTGCCAGCAGCTGGGTTACAGTCGGCTACACCTTC
TRBV3-1/TRBV3-2	TRBD2	TRBJ2-2	once	CASSQRGGGPGELFF	TGTGCCAGCAGCCAGCGTGGCGGGGGGCCTGGGGAGCTGTTTTTT
TRBV3-1/TRBV3-2	-	TRBJ2-5	-	CASSQAQGGETQYF	TGTGCCAGCAGCCAAGCCCAGGGAGGAGAGACCCAGTACTTC
TRBV11-2	TRBD1	TRBJ2-7	-	CASSPLGAGGLKYYEQYF	TGTGCCAGCAGCCCCCTCGGGGCAGGGGGCTTAAAATACTACGAGCAGTACTTC
TRBV27	TRBD1	TRBJ1-2	once	CASSPIKQGATRVYGYTF	TGTGCCAGCAGTCCCATAAAGCAGGGGGCCACTAGGGTCTATGGCTACACCTTC
TRBV27	TRBD1	TRBJ1-1	-	CASSFRGANTEAFF	TGTGCCAGCAGTTTCAGGGGGGCCAACACTGAAGCTTTCTTT
TRBV3-1/TRBV3-2	TRBD1	TRBJ1-3	-	CASGQGTSGNTIYF	TGTGCCAGCGGACAGGGAACCTCTGGAAACACCATATATTTT
TRBV7-3	-	TRBJ2-1	few	CASSFGGGGNEQFF	TGTGCCAGCAGCTTCGGTGGTGGAGGGAATGAGCAGTTCTTC
TRBV19	-	TRBJ2-1	once	CASSLGSSYNEQFF	TGTGCCAGTAGTTTAGGGAGCTCCTACAATGAGCAGTTCTTC
TRBV4-3	-	TRBJ1-3	-	CASSQGAGDSGNTIYF	TGCGCCAGCAGCCAAGGAGCGGGCGACTCTGGAAACACCATATATTTT
TRBV18	-	TRBJ1-2	-	CASSPQERVYNYGYTF	TGTGCCAGCTCACCACAGGAACGGGTGTATAACTATGGCTACACCTTC
TRBV14	TRBD1	TRBJ1-1	-	CASSQVRGPNTEAFF	TGTGCCAGCAGCCAAGTGAGGGGGCCGAACACTGAAGCTTTCTTT
TRBV28	TRBD1	TRBJ1-2	-	CASRPGGQGANYGYTF	TGTGCCAGCAGACCAGGGGGGCAGGGGGCTAACTATGGCTACACCTTC
TRBV7-8	-	TRBJ1-2	-	CASSPRRGGIYGYTF	TGTGCCAGCAGCCCACGACGGGGGGGTATATATGGCTACACCTTC
TRBV5-1	TRBD2	TRBJ2-3	-	CASRLSGATDTQYF	TGCGCCAGCAGACTTAGCGGGGCCACAGATACGCAGTATTTT
TRBV23-1	-	TRBJ2-3	-	CASSQSYSNTDTQYF	TGCGCCAGCAGTCAATCGTACAGTAACACAGATACGCAGTATTTT
TRBV2	-	TRBJ1-1	-	CASSDQGNTEAFF	TGTGCCAGCAGTGACCAGGGGAACACTGAAGCTTTCTTT
TRBV10-3	-	TRBJ2-3	once	CAISNGQTDTQYF	TGTGCCATCAGTAACGGACAGACAGATACGCAGTATTTT
TRBV9	TRBD2	TRBJ2-7	once	CASSVGTSQSYEQYF	TGTGCCAGCAGCGTTGGGACTAGCCAATCCTACGAGCAGTACTTC
TRBV2	TRBD1	TRBJ1-1	once	CASQLGITGGSAEAFF	TGTGCCAGCCAATTGGGGATCACAGGGGGCTCAGCTGAAGCTTTCTTT
TRBV11-2	-	TRBJ1-2	-	CASSSGLYYGYTF	TGTGCCAGCAGCTCCGGACTCTACTATGGCTACACCTTC
TRBV6-1	-	TRBJ1-3	-	CASSESRNTIYF	TGTGCCAGCAGTGAGAGTAGAAACACCATATATTTT
TRBV19	TRBD1	TRBJ1-2	once	CASSSPGQGLFGYTF	TGTGCCAGTAGTTCACCGGGACAGGGGTTGTTTGGCTACACCTTC
TRBV19	-	TRBJ1-2	-	CASSTVQTGNYGYTF	TGTGCCAGTAGTACCGTCCAGACAGGAAACTATGGCTACACCTTC
TRBV10-3	-	TRBJ1-2	-	CAISDYGSYGYTF	TGTGCCATCAGTGATTATGGTAGCTATGGCTACACCTTC
TRBV19	TRBD1	TRBJ1-5	-	CASSIEGQGTASNQPQHF	TGTGCCAGTAGTATAGAGGGACAGGGGACCGCTAGCAATCAGCCCCAGCATTTT
TRBV4-1	-	TRBJ2-3	once	CASSQLWGGVIDTQYF	TGCGCCAGCAGCCAGCTCTGGGGCGGGGTAATAGATACGCAGTATTTT
TRBV7-3	TRBD1	TRBJ2-2	-	CASSSMAGTGALFF	TGTGCCAGCAGCTCCATGGCCGGGACAGGGGCCCTGTTTTTT
TRBV7-9	TRBD1	TRBJ1-2	-	CASSLGARGIEGYTF	TGTGCCAGCAGCTTAGGGGCCAGGGGGATAGAAGGCTACACCTTC
TRBV19	-	TRBJ1-5	-	CASSIIFGSNQPQHF	TGTGCCAGTAGTATAATATTCGGGAGCAATCAGCCCCAGCATTTT
TRBV27	TRBD1	TRBJ1-1	-	CASSLSGTVMNTEAFF	TGTGCCAGCAGTTTATCCGGGACAGTTATGAACACTGAAGCTTTCTTT
TRBV20-1	-	TRBJ1-1	once	CSASGGGASTEAFF	TGCAGTGCTAGTGGGGGAGGGGCTAGCACTGAAGCTTTCTTT
TRBV27	-	TRBJ2-3	-	CASSLSSSTDTQYF	TGTGCCAGCAGTTTATCGTCTAGCACAGATACGCAGTATTTT
TRBV30	TRBD1	TRBJ1-6	-	CASSRFGTGSNSPLHF	TGTGCCTCCTCCCGTTTCGGGACAGGCTCTAATTCACCCCTCCACTTT
TRBV4-1	-	TRBJ1-6	-	CASSQDKGVKSPLHF	TGCGCCAGCAGCCAAGATAAGGGGGTGAAATCACCCCTCCACTTT
TRBV15	TRBD1	TRBJ2-2	-	CATSDRGRAGELFF	TGTGCCACCTCCGACAGGGGGCGAGCCGGGGAGCTGTTTTTT
TRBV5-1	TRBD1	TRBJ2-1	-	CASSLEGAGYNEQFF	TGCGCCAGCAGCTTGGAGGGGGCAGGATACAATGAGCAGTTCTTC
TRBV2	-	TRBJ1-5	-	CATSGGNQPQHF	TGTGCCACCTCAGGGGGCAATCAGCCCCAGCATTTT
TRBV19	-	TRBJ1-5	once	CASSIRRDSNQPQHF	TGTGCCAGTAGTATAAGGAGGGATAGCAATCAGCCCCAGCATTTT
TRBV28	-	TRBJ2-6	-	CASSLIGEVRANVLTF	TGTGCCAGCAGTTTAATTGGGGAGGTTAGGGCCAACGTCCTGACTTTC
TRBV23-1	TRBD1	TRBJ1-5	-	CASSQMDRDSNQPQHF	TGCGCCAGCAGTCAAATGGACAGGGATAGCAATCAGCCCCAGCATTTT
TRBV18	-	TRBJ1-1	-	CASSPSSNTEAFF	TGTGCCAGCTCACCATCTTCGAACACTGAAGCTTTCTTT
TRBV6-2/TRBV6-3	-	TRBJ1-2	-	CASSIPSRGTYGYTF	TGTGCCAGCAGCATCCCCAGCCGGGGAACCTATGGCTACACCTTC
TRBV5-5	TRBD1	TRBJ1-2	once	CASRSGGANYGYTF	TGTGCCAGCAGGTCAGGGGGAGCTAACTATGGCTACACCTTC
TRBV12-3/TRBV12-4	-	TRBJ1-5	-	CASSFGGPQPQHF	TGTGCCAGCAGTTTCGGGGGGCCTCAGCCCCAGCATTTT
TRBV19	TRBD2	TRBJ2-3	-	CAIPEAGGSDTQYF	TGTGCCATTCCCGAGGCGGGGGGATCAGATACGCAGTATTTT